These T cell receptor beta chains were read from a single sample in a study of blood T cell repertoires in COVID-19. This table comes from immunoSEQ multiplex PCR, and its TCRdb copy is limited to in-frame clones, with some not included. The sample has fewer than 75,000 clones; 79% are singletons. The material sequenced was peripheral blood. All receptors derive from a man aged 55 to 70 with acute or convalescent COVID-19. CDR3s include the opening cysteine and the closing phenylalanine or tryptophan. The D gene is left open where the match is weak. Clone size is given for some rows only: seen once, a few or many times, or a class if the clone is expanded.

D gene	V gene	clone size	J gene	CDR3 protein	CDR3 DNA
TRBD1	TRBV24-1	few	TRBJ2-3	CATSDLKGASPPDTQYF	TGTGCCACCAGTGATTTGAAGGGGGCCTCCCCCCCAGATACGCAGTATTTT
TRBD2	TRBV27	once	TRBJ2-7	CASSFGTSGGNKYF	TGTGCCAGCAGTTTTGGGACTAGCGGGGGGAATAAGTACTTC
TRBD1	TRBV29-1	few	TRBJ2-7	CSAEGQGANEQYF	TGCAGCGCCGAGGGACAGGGGGCAAACGAGCAGTACTTC
TRBD1	TRBV18	.	TRBJ2-1	CASSPDRGNEQFF	TGTGCCAGCTCACCAGACAGGGGGAATGAGCAGTTCTTC
TRBD1	TRBV12-3/TRBV12-4	.	TRBJ1-6	CASRRQGYSPLHF	TGTGCCAGCCGCCGACAGGGATACTCACCCCTCCACTTT
.	TRBV5-1	few	TRBJ1-1	CASSLTGRDTEAFF	TGCGCCAGCAGCTTGACAGGGCGGGACACTGAAGCTTTCTTT
TRBD1	TRBV6-5	.	TRBJ1-1	CASTRQGAGTEAFF	TGTGCCAGCACCAGACAGGGGGCAGGGACTGAAGCTTTCTTT
TRBD1	TRBV19	.	TRBJ1-4	CASSTVQGSDEKLFF	TGTGCCAGTAGTACCGTACAGGGGTCGGATGAAAAACTGTTTTTT
.	TRBV27	.	TRBJ2-2	CASSGQIGELFF	TGTGCCAGCAGTGGACAGATCGGGGAGCTGTTTTTT
.	TRBV30	.	TRBJ1-4	CAWRAGRFNEKLFF	TGTGCCTGGAGGGCCGGCAGGTTTAATGAAAAACTGTTTTTT
.	TRBV12-5	once	TRBJ1-2	CASGLVDELKGVGVGYTF	TGTGCTAGTGGTTTGGTAGACGAGCTTAAGGGGGTAGGAGTTGGCTACACCTTC
.	TRBV2	.	TRBJ2-7	CASSGSRQGDYEQYF	TGTGCCAGCAGTGGATCTCGCCAAGGAGACTACGAGCAGTACTTC
.	TRBV7-2	.	TRBJ2-3	CASSRGFTDTQYF	TGTGCCAGCAGCCGGGGGTTCACAGATACGCAGTATTTT
.	TRBV4-1	.	TRBJ2-2	CASSLGQITGELFF	TGCGCCAGCAGCCTAGGACAGATCACCGGGGAGCTGTTTTTT
.	TRBV7-3	.	TRBJ1-2	CASSSRGGDYGYTF	TGTGCCAGCAGTTCCCGGGGGGGCGACTATGGCTACACCTTC
TRBD1	TRBV7-9	.	TRBJ1-6	CASSSPPGQGNSPLHF	TGTGCCAGCAGCTCACCTCCGGGACAGGGGAATTCACCCCTCCACTTT
.	TRBV2	.	TRBJ1-1	CASSKSTGTEAFF	TGTGCCAGCAGTAAATCGACAGGCACTGAAGCTTTCTTT
.	TRBV19	.	TRBJ1-3	CASTKGGGEKNTIYF	TGTGCCAGCACCAAGGGCGGAGGGGAGAAGAACACCATATATTTT
.	TRBV5-5	.	TRBJ1-2	CASSFSSVINGYTF	TGTGCCAGCAGCTTCTCCTCAGTGATTAATGGCTACACCTTC
.	TRBV7-2	.	TRBJ2-5	CASSLNSRQETQYF	TGTGCCAGCAGCTTAAACTCGAGGCAAGAGACCCAGTACTTC
.	TRBV12-3/TRBV12-4	few	TRBJ1-5	CASSFGGVQPQHF	TGTGCCAGCAGTTTCGGGGGGGTTCAGCCCCAGCATTTT
.	TRBV6-2/TRBV6-3	.	TRBJ1-2	CASSYGENYGYTF	TGTGCCAGCAGTTACGGGGAGAACTATGGCTACACCTTC
.	TRBV7-9	.	TRBJ1-4	CASRTSGETNEKLFF	TGTGCCAGCAGAACAAGCGGAGAGACTAATGAAAAACTGTTTTTT
TRBD1	TRBV5-6	.	TRBJ1-2	CASSLGPRQGQSDGYTF	TGTGCCAGCAGCTTGGGCCCCAGACAGGGGCAATCGGATGGCTACACCTTC
.	TRBV18	.	TRBJ1-4	CASSPHGGIGEKLFF	TGTGCCAGCTCACCACACGGGGGGATTGGTGAAAAACTGTTTTTT
.	TRBV30	.	TRBJ1-6	CAWGYRGGAAGRHNSPLHF	TGTGCCTGGGGCTATAGGGGGGGGGCAGCCGGACGGCATAATTCACCCCTCCACTTT
.	TRBV5-1	few	TRBJ1-4	CASRQDSSNEKLFF	TGCGCCAGCAGGCAGGACAGCAGTAATGAAAAACTGTTTTTT
TRBD1	TRBV18	.	TRBJ1-6	CASSLGQVANSPLHF	TGTGCCAGCTCACTTGGACAGGTGGCAAATTCACCCCTCCACTTT
.	TRBV6-1	few	TRBJ1-4	CASSETPTTNEKLFF	TGTGCCAGCAGTGAGACACCAACAACTAATGAAAAACTGTTTTTT
TRBD1	TRBV5-5	.	TRBJ1-5	CASSKDRDQPQHF	TGTGCCAGCAGCAAAGACAGGGATCAGCCCCAGCATTTT
TRBD2	TRBV5-6	.	TRBJ2-7	CASSPPGSRGDYEQYF	TGTGCCAGCAGCCCCCCGGGCAGCCGGGGGGACTACGAGCAGTACTTC
.	TRBV30	.	TRBJ1-2	CAWNLQGTGYGYTF	TGTGCCTGGAACCTCCAGGGTACAGGTTATGGCTACACCTTC
TRBD1	TRBV30	.	TRBJ1-4	CAWNLQGGGGKLFF	TGTGCCTGGAACCTACAGGGGGGAGGTGGAAAACTGTTTTTT
.	TRBV18	.	TRBJ1-4	CASSPLRGANEKLFF	TGTGCCAGCTCACCACTCCGGGGAGCGAATGAAAAACTGTTTTTT
TRBD1	TRBV27	.	TRBJ1-2	CASSLSQGRGYTF	TGTGCCAGCAGTTTATCACAGGGGCGTGGCTACACCTTC
.	TRBV12-3/TRBV12-4	few	TRBJ1-2	CASSLIGYGYTF	TGTGCCAGCAGTTTGATCGGCTATGGCTACACCTTC
TRBD1	TRBV5-1	.	TRBJ2-2	CASNPTGGSIGGELFF	TGCGCCAGCAACCCCACAGGGGGTAGTATTGGCGGGGAGCTGTTTTTT
TRBD1	TRBV18	few	TRBJ1-2	CASSPGQGTDYGYTF	TGTGCCAGCTCCCCCGGACAGGGTACTGACTATGGCTACACCTTC
.	TRBV7-8	.	TRBJ1-2	CASSVTDYGYTF	TGTGCCAGCAGCGTCACTGACTATGGCTACACCTTC
.	TRBV5-8	few	TRBJ1-1	CASSSWGVGNTEAFF	TGTGCCAGCAGCTCCTGGGGCGTTGGGAACACTGAAGCTTTCTTT
.	TRBV7-3	.	TRBJ1-2	CASSLSSEGGYTF	TGTGCCAGCAGCTTATCATCCGAGGGTGGCTACACCTTC
.	TRBV24-1	.	TRBJ2-7	CATSDSDRVYEQYF	TGTGCCACCAGTGACTCGGACAGAGTCTACGAGCAGTACTTC
.	TRBV4-2	few	TRBJ2-1	CASSQDRVVDEQFF	TGTGCCAGCAGCCAAGACAGGGTGGTGGATGAGCAGTTCTTC
.	TRBV6-5	.	TRBJ1-5	CASSTGKGHQHF	TGTGCCAGCAGTACTGGGAAAGGACACCAGCATTTT
TRBD2	TRBV5-4	.	TRBJ2-4	CASSSTTSGGFQNIQYF	TGTGCCAGCAGCTCCACGACTAGCGGGGGATTCCAAAACATTCAGTACTTC
TRBD2	TRBV4-1	.	TRBJ2-3	CASSPWTSGSTDTQYF	TGCGCCAGCAGCCCGTGGACTAGCGGGTCCACAGATACGCAGTATTTT
.	TRBV14	.	TRBJ1-2	CASSQDQWTEIADYGYTF	TGTGCCAGCAGCCAAGATCAATGGACAGAGATCGCTGACTATGGCTACACCTTC
TRBD1	TRBV2	.	TRBJ2-7	CASRYSSRDSSFYEQYF	TGTGCCAGCAGATATTCCTCTAGGGACAGCTCCTTCTACGAGCAGTACTTC
.	TRBV5-1	.	TRBJ2-2	CASSSTGNTGELFF	TGCGCCAGCAGCTCGACAGGGAACACCGGGGAGCTGTTTTTT